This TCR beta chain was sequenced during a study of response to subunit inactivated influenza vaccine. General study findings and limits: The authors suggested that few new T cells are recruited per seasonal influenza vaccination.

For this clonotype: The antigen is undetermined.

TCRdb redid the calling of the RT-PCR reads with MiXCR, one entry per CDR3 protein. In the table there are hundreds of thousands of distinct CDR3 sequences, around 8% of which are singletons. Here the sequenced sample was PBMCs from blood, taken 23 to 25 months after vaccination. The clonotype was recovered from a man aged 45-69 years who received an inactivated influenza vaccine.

The CDR3 reads CASSQGAGANQPQHF. CDR3 sequence (DNA): TGTGCCAGCAGCCAAGGGGCAGGGGCCAATCAGCCCCAGCATTTT. The chain joins TRBV3-1 to TRBJ1-5; D perhaps matches TRBD1 (6 bases). The CDR3 has 15 amino acids. V was trimmed by 1 base and J by 3 bases, leaving 10 bases between them. Germline V gene lookup returns CDR1 LGHDT and CDR2 YNNKEL (reference sequence). Full variable domain (remainder filled in from reference TRBV3-1 and TRBJ1-5): DTAVSQTPKYLVTQMGNDKSIKCEQNLGHDTMYWYKQDSKKFLKIMFSYNNKELIINETVPNRFSPKSPDKAHLNLHINSLELGDSAVYFCASSQGAGANQPQHFGDGTRLSIL.